A single sample is the source of the 16 T cell receptor beta chains below, sequenced in a study of T-cell reconstitution after alpha-beta-depleted transplantation in children. A TCRbeta library incorporating unique molecular identifiers was prepared. TCRdb recomputed calls from the PCR reads with MiXCR, one row per CDR3 protein. The sample holds approximately 510,000 distinct CDR3 sequences, about 16% seen once. Sequencing was performed on PBMCs from the stem cell graft donor, taken from the stem cell graft. Receptors were obtained from a human donor who donated a stem cell graft to a child with acute lymphoblastic leukemia.

About this clonotype: An end of the junction does not agree with germline; a read error may underlie this. V and J are TRBV12-3 or TRBV12-4 and TRBJ2-1, with 9 nucleotides matching TRBD2. This CDR3 contains 17 residues. The CDR3 DNA is TGTGCCAGCAGCACTCCCGTGACTAGCGGAGCCTACAATGTGCAGTTCTTC. Its translation: CASSTPVTSGAYNVQFF.

The rearrangement links TRBV12-3 or TRBV12-4 to TRBJ2-6; no clear D. V was cut by 7 bases and J by 3 bases, with 22 bases left in between. The CDR3 extends over 18 amino acids. CDR3 sequence: CASKSGLQWLGGANVLTF. The CDR3 nucleotides read TGTGCCAGCAAATCCGGGTTACAGTGGCTTGGTGGGGCCAACGTCCTGACTTTC.

The chain uses TRBV29-1 and TRBJ2-3; perhaps D is TRBD1 or TRBD2 (5 bases each). The CDR3 extends over 13 amino acids. Trimming stripped 7 bases from V and 0 bases from J, with 11 bases between. CDR1 is SQVTM and CDR2 is ANQGSEA in the germline V gene. The CDR3 DNA reads TGCAGCGCGGGACCGTCTAGCACAGATACGCAGTATTTT. Protein sequence: CSAGPSSTDTQYF.

This clonotype was found a few times. The rearrangement links TRBV5-5 to TRBJ1-1; no clear D. Germline CDR1 SGHKS, CDR2 YYEKEE (reference sequence). This CDR3 has 14 amino acids. Between the trimmed V and J ends, which lost 3 bases and 4 bases, there was a span of 13 bases. CDR3 region: CASSSAGGRTEAFF. The CDR3 coding sequence is TGTGCCAGCAGCTCGGCGGGCGGACGCACTGAAGCTTTCTTT.

The chain employs TRBV27 and TRBJ2-3; D is perhaps TRBD1 (7 bases). The germline gives CDR1 MNHEY, CDR2 SMNVEV (reference sequence). V shed 8 bases and J shed 5 bases, with 14 bases lying between them. The CDR3 sequence is 13 residues long. CDR3 bases: TGTGCCAGCGGGTACAGGGGAGGAGATACGCAGTATTTT. It specifies CASGYRGGDTQYF.

V is TRBV3-1 and J is TRBJ2-1; possibly TRBD1 for D (10 bases). Trimming took off 4 bases at V and 5 bases at J, with 24 bases between the two ends. This CDR3 is built from 18 residues. CDR1 is LGHDT, CDR2 YNNKEL, per germline (reference sequence). CDR3 sequence reads: CASSPGTGVAGEDNEQFF. For the CDR3, the DNA is TGTGCCAGCAGCCCCGGGACAGGGGTAGCGGGAGAGGACAATGAGCAGTTCTTC.

This clonotype appeared a few times. The CDR3 is CASSQAYGTSGFYEQFF. The CDR3 coding sequence is TGTGCCAGCAGCCAAGCTTACGGGACTAGCGGTTTCTATGAGCAGTTCTTC. The chain uses TRBV14 and TRBJ2-1, with 11 bases that match TRBD2. The V gene end was trimmed by 1 base and the J gene end by 8 bases; junction bases not matched to a gene: 10. The V gene's germline CDR1 is SGHDN and CDR2 FVKESK. The length of the CDR3 is 17 residues.

Comments on this clonotype: The junction shows a germline mismatch at one end, possibly a read error. V usage is TRBV12-3 or TRBV12-4 and J usage is TRBJ2-1; tentatively, D is TRBD1 (5 bases). The CDR3 runs to 14 residues. CDR3 loop: CASSLISRVDEHFF. CDR3 in DNA: TGTGCCAGCAGTTTAATCTCCAGGGTCGATGAGCACTTCTTC.

This clonotype was detected only a few times. V usage is TRBV12-3 or TRBV12-4 and J usage is TRBJ1-1, with 9 nucleotides matching TRBD1. V was pared by 3 bases and J by 11 bases, with 4 bases of the junction left unmatched. The CDR3 has 12 amino acids. For the CDR3, the DNA is TGTGCCAGCAGTTTGGGACAGGGCAGGGCTTTCTTT. It translates to CASSLGQGRAFF.

This clonotype was picked up a small number of times. The chain combines TRBV12-3 or TRBV12-4 with TRBJ1-5, with 10 positions matching TRBD1. V lost 7 bases to trimming and J lost 1 base; unmatched junction nucleotides: 10. CDR3 length: 17 residues. The DNA of the CDR3 is TGTGCCAGCACCCCCGGGGGGACAGGGGCGAGCAATCAGCCCCAGCATTTT. Protein product: CASTPGGTGASNQPQHF.

This clonotype was picked up a small number of times. The V and J genes are TRBV3-1 and TRBJ2-1; D is unresolved. This CDR3 spans 15 amino acids. Germline lookup yields CDR1 LGHDT and CDR2 YNNKEL (reference sequence). Trimming left V 3 bases short and J 15 bases short, with 24 bases between. CDR3 nucleotide sequence: TGTGCCAGCAGCCAGACCGGCGAGCCTCGGGTCGGGCTGTTCTTC. It yields the protein CASSQTGEPRVGLFF.

Points on this clonotype: One junction end disagrees with the germline gene, perhaps due to a read error. This chain uses TRBV12-3 or TRBV12-4 with TRBJ2-2; D may correspond to TRBD1 or TRBD2 (6 bases each). The CDR3 has 14 residues. The CDR3 protein is CASRPTGTGGDLFF. The CDR3 coding sequence is TGTGCCAGCAGACCAACAGGGACGGGCGGGGACCTGTTTTTT.

A few counts support this clonotype. The chain combines TRBV9 with TRBJ2-2; 7 bases are shared with TRBD2. V lost 4 bases, J lost 1 base, and 4 bases stayed unmatched. Germline CDR1 reads SGDLS; CDR2 reads YYNGEE. There are 15 residues in the CDR3. The CDR3 DNA reads as TGTGCCAGCAGCCCGACGGGGGGGAACACCGGGGAGCTGTTTTTT. Protein product: CASSPTGGNTGELFF.

This rearrangement joins TRBV7-6 to TRBJ2-7; 9 nucleotides match TRBD1. This CDR3 region has 18 residues. Germline loops: CDR1 SGHVS, CDR2 FNYEAQ. J lost 2 bases, V lost 5 bases, and 16 bases had no gene match. The chain's CDR3 is CASSPPGQGRYFAYEQYF. CDR3 DNA: TGTGCCAGCAGCCCTCCCGGACAGGGGCGGTATTTTGCCTACGAGCAGTACTTC. Combining the CDR3 with reference TRBV7-6 and TRBJ2-7 gives the whole variable domain GAGVSQSPRYKVTKRGQDVALRCDPISGHVSLYWYRQALGQGPEFLTYFNYEAQQDKSGLPNDRFSAERPEGSISTLTIQRTEQRDSAMYRCASSPPGQGRYFAYEQYFGPGTRLTVT.

This chain joins TRBV5-1 and TRBJ2-1; tentatively, D is TRBD1 or TRBD2 (5 bases each). CDR3 size: 18 residues. Germline loops: CDR1 SGHRS, CDR2 YFSETQ. Trimming took 2 bases from V and 0 from J, leaving 18 bases between them. Here the CDR3 reads CASSLGTLSVSSYNEQFF. The CDR3 bases are TGCGCCAGCAGCTTAGGGACCCTGAGCGTGAGCTCCTACAATGAGCAGTTCTTC.

DNA of the CDR3: TGCGCCAGCAGCCAAATAGAGACGGGATCCTACGAGCAGTACTTC. It translates to CASSQIETGSYEQYF. This chain links TRBV4-1 with TRBJ2-7; weak D call: TRBD2 (5 bases). CDR1 is MGHRA, CDR2 YSYEKL, per germline. This CDR3 contains 15 residues. Trimming took 2 bases from V and 1 from J, leaving 12 bases between them.